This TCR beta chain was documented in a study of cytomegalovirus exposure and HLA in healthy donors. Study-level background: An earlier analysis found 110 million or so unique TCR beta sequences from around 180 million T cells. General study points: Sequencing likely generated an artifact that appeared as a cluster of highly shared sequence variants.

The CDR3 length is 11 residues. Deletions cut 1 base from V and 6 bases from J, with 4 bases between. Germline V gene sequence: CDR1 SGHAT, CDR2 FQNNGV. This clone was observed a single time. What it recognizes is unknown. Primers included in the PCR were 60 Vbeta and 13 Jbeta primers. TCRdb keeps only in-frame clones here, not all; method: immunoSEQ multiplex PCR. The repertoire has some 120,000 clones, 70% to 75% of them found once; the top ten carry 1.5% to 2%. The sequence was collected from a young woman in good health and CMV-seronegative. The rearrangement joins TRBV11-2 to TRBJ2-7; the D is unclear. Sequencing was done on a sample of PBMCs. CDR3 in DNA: TGTGCCAGCAGCTTAGTAGCCGAGCAGTACTTC. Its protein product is CASSLVAEQYF.